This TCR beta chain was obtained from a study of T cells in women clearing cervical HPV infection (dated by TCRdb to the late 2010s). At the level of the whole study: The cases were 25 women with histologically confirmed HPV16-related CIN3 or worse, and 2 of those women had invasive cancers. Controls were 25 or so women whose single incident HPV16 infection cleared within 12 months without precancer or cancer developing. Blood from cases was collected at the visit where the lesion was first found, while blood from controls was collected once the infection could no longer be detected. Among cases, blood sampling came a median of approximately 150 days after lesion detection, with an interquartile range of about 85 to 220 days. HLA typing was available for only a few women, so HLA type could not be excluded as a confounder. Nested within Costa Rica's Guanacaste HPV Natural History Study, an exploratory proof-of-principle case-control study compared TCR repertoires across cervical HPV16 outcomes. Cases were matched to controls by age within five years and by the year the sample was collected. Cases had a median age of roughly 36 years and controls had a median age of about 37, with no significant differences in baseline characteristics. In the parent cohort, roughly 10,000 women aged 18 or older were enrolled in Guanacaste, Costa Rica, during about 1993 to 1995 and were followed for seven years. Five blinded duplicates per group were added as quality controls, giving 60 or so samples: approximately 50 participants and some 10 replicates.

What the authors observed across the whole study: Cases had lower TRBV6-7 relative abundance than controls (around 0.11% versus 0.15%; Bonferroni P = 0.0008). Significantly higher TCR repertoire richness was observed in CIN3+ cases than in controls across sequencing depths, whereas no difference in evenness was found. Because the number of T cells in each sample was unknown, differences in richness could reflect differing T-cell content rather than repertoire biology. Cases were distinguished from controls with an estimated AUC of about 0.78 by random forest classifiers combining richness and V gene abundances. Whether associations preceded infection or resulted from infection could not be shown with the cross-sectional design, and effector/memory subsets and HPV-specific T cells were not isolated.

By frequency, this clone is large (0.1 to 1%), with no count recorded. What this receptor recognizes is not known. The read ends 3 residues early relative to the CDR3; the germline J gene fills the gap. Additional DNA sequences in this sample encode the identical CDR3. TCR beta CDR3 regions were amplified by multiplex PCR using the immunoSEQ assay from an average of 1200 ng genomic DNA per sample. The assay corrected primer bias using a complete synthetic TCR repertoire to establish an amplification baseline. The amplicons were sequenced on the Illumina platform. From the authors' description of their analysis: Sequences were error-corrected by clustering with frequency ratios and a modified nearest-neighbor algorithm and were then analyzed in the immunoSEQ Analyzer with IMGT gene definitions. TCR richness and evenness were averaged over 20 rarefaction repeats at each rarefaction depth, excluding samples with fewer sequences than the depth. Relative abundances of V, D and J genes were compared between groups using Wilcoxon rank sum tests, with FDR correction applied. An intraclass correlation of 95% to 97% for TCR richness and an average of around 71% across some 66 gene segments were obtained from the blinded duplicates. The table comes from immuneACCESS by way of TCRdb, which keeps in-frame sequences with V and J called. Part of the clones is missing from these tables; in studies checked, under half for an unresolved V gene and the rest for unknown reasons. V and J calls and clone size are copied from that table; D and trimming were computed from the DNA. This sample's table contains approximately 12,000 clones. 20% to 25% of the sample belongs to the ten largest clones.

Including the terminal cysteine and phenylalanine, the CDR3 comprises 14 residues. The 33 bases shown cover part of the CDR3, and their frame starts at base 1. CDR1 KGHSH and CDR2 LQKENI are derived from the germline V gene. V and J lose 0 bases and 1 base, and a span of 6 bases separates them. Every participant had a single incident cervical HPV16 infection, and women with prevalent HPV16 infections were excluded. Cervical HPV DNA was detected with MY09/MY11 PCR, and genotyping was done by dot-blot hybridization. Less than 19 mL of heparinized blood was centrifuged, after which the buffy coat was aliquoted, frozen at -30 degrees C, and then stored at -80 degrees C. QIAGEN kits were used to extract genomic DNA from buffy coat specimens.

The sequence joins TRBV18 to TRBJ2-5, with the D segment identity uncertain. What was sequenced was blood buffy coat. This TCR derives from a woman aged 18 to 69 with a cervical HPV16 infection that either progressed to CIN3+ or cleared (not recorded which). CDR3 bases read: TGTGCCAGCTCACCACCTTCAGGCCAAGAGACC. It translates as CASSPPSGQET. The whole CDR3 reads CASSPPSGQETQYF.